The entry below describes one TCR beta chain. The antigen it binds to is not known. Base qualities are missing; no much larger clone stands one base away. This specimen comes from a study of blood T cell repertoires in COVID-19 (dated by TCRdb to between 2020 and 2021). Regarding the research as a whole: Collaborator samples came from the United States, Italy and Spain and covered acute and convalescent phases of COVID-19. The repertoires were made available in a free public database intended to serve as a resource for research on the immune response to SARS-CoV-2. Subjects who had been exposed to COVID-19, were actively infected with it, or had recovered from it provided the deeply sampled blood TCRbeta repertoires that made up the dataset. The material from the prospective study consisted of cDNA or gDNA derived from T cells, B-cell-depleted T cells, or PBMCs. Samples were obtained from the ongoing ImmuneRACE study (first 160 participants) and from over 1,000 subjects provided by 6 global collaborators. The sample metadata nearly always contained a de-identified subject ID, COVID-19 status, age in years and sex. Where HLA class I and class II types were available, the types were taken from metadata supplied by the sample provider, not from assay-based typing.

The paper as a whole reports these results and caveats: How much clinical and demographic metadata was included differed by source and by participant, and the metadata was provided uncurated.

In Seattle, one collaborating source enrolled patients while the infection was active and tracked those patients longitudinally over the course of disease. The collaborating institutions used their own protocols to collect whole blood in K2EDTA tubes. For TCRbeta analysis, collaborators shipped samples as frozen whole blood, isolated PBMCs, or DNA extracted from either of those sample types. From V the trimming removes 4 bases and from J it removes 0 bases, while the gene matches leave 8 bases of the junction unaccounted for. The germline V gene yields SQVTM for CDR1 and ANQGSEA for CDR2. The CDR3, from cysteine to phenylalanine, totals 17 residues. Just CDR3 DNA is preserved here, 51 bases in frame from base 1. TCRbeta CDR3 regions were amplified from genomic DNA using the immunoSEQ Assay, a bias-controlled multiplex PCR. In the source study's methods: Within the assay, amplification of reference gene primers was used to estimate how many nucleated cells each sample contained. To quantify the absolute abundance of each unique TCRbeta CDR3 rearrangement, sequence reads were collapsed and filtered. Productive Simpson clonality was computed per sample as the square root of Simpson's diversity index over productive rearrangements. TCRdb stores this immuneACCESS table with in-frame sequences only. Part of the clones is absent; in the studies checked, under half of the shortfall reflects unresolved V genes, and no reason is known for the rest. That table gives V, J and clone size, and the DNA gave D and trimming. The sample data list fewer than 300,000 clones, and just over 90% of these were observed just once. The top ten hold 2.2% of the sample.

Source material: peripheral blood. The chain links TRBV29-1 with TRBJ2-1, and 11 bases in between align with TRBD2. This receptor was identified in a young woman with COVID-19, enrolled during active disease. The CDR3 protein is CSVGEGTSGVSYNEQFF. DNA sequence: TGCAGCGTTGGGGAGGGGACTAGCGGAGTCTCCTACAATGAGCAGTTCTTC.